Given below is one T cell receptor beta chain in context. The target antigen is unknown. Germline values: CDR1 SGHNT, CDR2 YYREEE (reference sequence). V was clipped by 4 bases and J by 4 bases, with 27 bases between them. This CDR3 has 18 residues. The sample comes from a study of shared clonotypes between healthy human individuals. Study-level points and caveats: Unshared clonotypes carried lower generation probabilities than those common to all four donors. The study found approximately 5% of naive CD4 clonotypes shared across a handful of donors.

Using immunoSEQ multiplex PCR, the repertoire was profiled, and TCRdb retains in-frame clones only, with some absent. Found here are over a million clones, around 98% of them singletons; the top ten hold about 0.45%. Participating donors were healthy, HIV-negative adults free of recent acute infections or vaccinations. Investigators divided CD4+ cells into CD45RA+ naive and CD45RA-negative memory subsets. The origin of this receptor is a man aged 30-40 years in good health. The V and J genes are TRBV5-4 and TRBJ2-7; no clear D gene. Sample: naive CD4+ T cells sorted from blood. Subset defined: CD45RA+ positively selected. The CDR3 region has the DNA TGTGCCAGCAGCGGGCGGACCTCGGTTGTGGGGTTCAGATACGAGCAGTACTTC. It yields the protein CASSGRTSVVGFRYEQYF.